This TCR beta chain was identified in a study of T-cell memory formation after mild COVID-19. Across the whole study: There were largely donor-specific TCR clusters.

V was clipped by 3 bases and J by 5 bases, with 7 bases between them. Looked up from germline, CDR1 is SEHNR and CDR2 is FQNEAQ (reference sequence). The CDR3 spans 13 residues. Study outcomes and limitations: Nothing showed for sure that second-wave clones peaking on day 37 were SARS-CoV-2 specific. Whereas later expanders leaned CD4+, clones contracting day 15 to 85 showed a balanced CD4/CD8 makeup.

MiXCR, run by TCRdb on the 5' RACE reads, gives a single entry per CDR3 protein. The sample consists of 250,000 or so distinct CDR3 sequences, roughly 17% of them appearing once. With respect to this clonotype: Its target is unknown.

Sequencing was done on a sample of PBMCs or a T cell subset sorted from them (not recorded which). This receptor was obtained from a man between 18 and 35 years old who had mild COVID-19 (a few samples of this study predate the infection). Cell type and time point are not known. The chain uses TRBV7-9 and TRBJ1-4, with unresolved D. CDR3 amino acids: CASSLEQNEKLFF. In nucleotides, the CDR3 is TGTGCCAGCAGCTTGGAGCAAAATGAAAAACTGTTTTTT.